The 20 T cell receptor beta chains below come from one sample, sequenced in a study of blood T cell repertoires in COVID-19. Some clones are missing from TCRdb's copy, which holds only in-frame ones; the method was immunoSEQ multiplex PCR. Among 110,000 or so clones listed, about 85% were seen once. Sequenced input: peripheral blood. These receptors originate from a man aged 55 to 70 with acute or convalescent COVID-19.

The V gene is TRBV19, the J gene TRBJ2-7; D is perhaps TRBD2 (7 bases). The CDR3 totals 11 residues. Trimming removed 6 bases from V and 9 bases from J, with 12 bases in between. Germline V gene data show CDR1 as LNHDA and CDR2 as SQIVND (reference sequence). This chain's CDR3 is CASRGGAVQYF. DNA for the CDR3: TGTGCCAGTAGGGGGGGGGCGGTGCAGTACTTC.

This clone was counted between two and nine times. The genes are TRBV7-8 and TRBJ2-7, with 10 nucleotides matching TRBD1. V was clipped by 1 base and J by 1 base; unmatched bases: 10. The CDR3 contains 18 residues. Germline lookup yields CDR1 SGHVS and CDR2 FQNEAQ. CDR3 loop: CASSLVGTGDVPSYEQYF. Here the CDR3 DNA reads TGTGCCAGCAGCTTAGTTGGGACAGGGGACGTCCCTTCCTACGAGCAGTACTTC.

The chain recombines TRBV7-9 with TRBJ1-4; weak D call: TRBD1 (5 bases). The CDR3 covers 13 residues. Trimming took 3 bases from V and 8 from J, leaving 10 bases between them. CDR1 SEHNR and CDR2 FQNEAQ come from the germline V gene (reference sequence). CDR3 loop: CASSLGTGEKLFF. CDR3 coding DNA: TGTGCCAGCAGCTTGGGGACTGGCGAAAAACTGTTTTTT.

The rearrangement uses TRBV28 and TRBJ2-1; 10 bases are shared with TRBD1. The CDR3 sequence is 14 residues long. Trimming at V came to 5 bases and at J to 8 bases, leaving 6 bases not matched to a gene. The germline V gene encodes CDR1 MDHEN and CDR2 SYDVKM. The CDR3 sequence: CASSVGQGRHEQFF. The CDR3 nucleotides read TGTGCCAGCAGTGTGGGACAGGGGAGGCATGAGCAGTTCTTC.

The chain couples TRBV6-6 to TRBJ1-3; no definite D call. This CDR3 is built from 13 residues. Per the germline V gene, CDR1 is MNHNY and CDR2 is SVGAGI (reference sequence). V was trimmed by 6 bases and J by 4 bases, leaving 10 bases between them. CDR3 region: CASRELYGNTIYF. The CDR3, as DNA: TGTGCCAGCAGAGAACTATACGGAAACACCATATATTTT.

The chain combines TRBV5-8 with TRBJ2-5; possibly TRBD2 for D (6 bases). This CDR3 comprises 15 residues. Trimming stripped 4 bases from V and 5 bases from J, with 18 bases between. Germline assignment: CDR1 SGHTS and CDR2 YDEGEE. The CDR3 here is CASSPVPGVGETQYF. Written as DNA, the CDR3 is TGTGCCAGCAGCCCTGTCCCGGGAGTGGGGGAGACCCAGTACTTC. Based on the CDR3 plus reference TRBV5-8 and TRBJ2-5, the full variable domain is EAGVTQSPTHLIKTRGQQATLRCSPISGHTSVYWYQQALGLGLQFLLWYDEGEERNRGNFPPRFSGRQFPNYSSELNVNALELEDSALYLCASSPVPGVGETQYFGPGTRLLVL.

V is TRBV6-5 and J is TRBJ2-3, with 11 positions matching TRBD2. J lost 7 bases, V lost 6 bases, and 6 bases had no gene match. Germline V gene sequence: CDR1 MNHEY, CDR2 SVGAGI. This CDR3 region has 14 residues. As DNA, the CDR3 is TGTGCCAGCAGAGGGACTAGCGGCGGAAATACGCAGTATTTT. This codes for CASRGTSGGNTQYF.

The rearrangement uses TRBV5-1 and TRBJ2-6; D possibly corresponds to TRBD2 (7 bases). V was cut by 4 bases and J by 3 bases, with 20 bases left in between. Germline CDR1 reads SGHRS; CDR2 reads YFSETQ. CDR3 length equals 18 residues. The CDR3: CASSTLPGGAVGANVLTF. The DNA for the CDR3 is TGCGCCAGCAGCACATTGCCGGGGGGCGCAGTTGGGGCCAACGTCCTGACTTTC.

In this sample, this clone turned up once. J is TRBJ2-1 and V is TRBV6-2 or TRBV6-3, with 12 bases fitting TRBD2. CDR1 MNHEY and CDR2 SVGEGT come from the germline V gene. The CDR3 extends over 15 amino acids. With V trimmed by 4 bases and J by 8 bases, 6 bases remained unmatched. CDR3 in amino acids: CASSLLRLAGDEQFF. Written as DNA, the CDR3 is TGTGCCAGCAGTTTACTCCGACTAGCGGGAGATGAGCAGTTCTTC.

The chain has TRBV20-1 and TRBJ2-7; 7 bases are shared with TRBD1. Germline CDR1 reads DFQATT; CDR2 reads SNEGSKA (reference sequence). The V gene end was trimmed by 6 bases and the J gene end by 3 bases; junction bases not matched to a gene: 8. The CDR3 loop spans 13 amino acids. CDR3 sequence: CSASTGDGYEQYF. The CDR3 DNA is TGCAGTGCGAGTACAGGGGACGGCTACGAGCAGTACTTC.

This clone came up a few times. The V and J genes are TRBV27 and TRBJ2-7; TRBD1 is a possible D gene (5 bases). This CDR3 contains 14 residues. CDR1 is MNHEY and CDR2 is SMNVEV in the germline V gene (reference sequence). The V end lost 2 bases, the J end lost 3 bases, and 11 bases lay between the germline ends. The CDR3 region is CASSLGSGYYEQYF. In DNA form, the CDR3 reads TGTGCCAGCAGTTTAGGTTCAGGGTACTACGAGCAGTACTTC.

This chain connects TRBV6-5 to TRBJ2-7, with TRBD1 matching 9 bases. Germline CDR1 is MNHEY and CDR2 is SVGAGI. CDR3 length equals 16 residues. Unmatched junction bases numbered 3, after V lost 0 bases and J lost 0 bases. The CDR3 loop is CASSYSGTGRSYEQYF. The CDR3, as DNA: TGTGCCAGCAGTTACTCCGGGACAGGGCGCTCCTACGAGCAGTACTTC.

The CDR3 DNA follows: TGCGCCAGCAGCCCGGACTCCCATGGGACAGCTAATTCACCCCTCCACTTT. This sequence encodes CASSPDSHGTANSPLHF. This sequence joins TRBV5-1 and TRBJ1-6; TRBD1 agrees at 7 bases. Trimming removed 4 bases from V and 6 bases from J; junction bases left unmatched: 13. The length of the CDR3 is 17 residues. Germline values: CDR1 SGHRS, CDR2 YFSETQ.

The rearrangement uses TRBV6-2 or TRBV6-3 and TRBJ2-5; D remains ambiguous. Germline CDR1 is MNHEY and CDR2 is SVGEGT. This CDR3 contains 15 residues. V lost 5 bases, J lost 4 bases, and 17 bases lay in between. The CDR3 DNA sequence: TGTGCCAGCAGTATCCGCGCGGTGGTGGGAGAGACCCAGTACTTC. Translated: CASSIRAVVGETQYF.

The CDR3 DNA reads TGCGCCAGCAGCTTTCTCCGTAGCACAGATACGCAGTATTTT. It specifies CASSFLRSTDTQYF. The chain carries TRBV5-1 and TRBJ2-3; D ambiguous. The V gene's germline CDR1 is SGHRS and CDR2 YFSETQ. V lost 2 bases and J lost 0, with 7 bases in between. The CDR3 length is 14 residues.

This sequence joins TRBV4-3 and TRBJ2-1; 7 bases match TRBD2. The CDR3 spans 15 residues. CDR1 LGHNA and CDR2 YSLEER come from the germline V gene. Trimming removed 1 base from V and 2 bases from J; junction bases left unmatched: 2. The CDR3 spells CASSQGSGAYNEQFF. The CDR3 DNA is TGCGCCAGCAGCCAAGGGAGCGGGGCCTACAATGAGCAGTTCTTC.

The V call is TRBV6-5, the J call TRBJ2-2; 12 bases align to TRBD2. There are 15 residues in the CDR3. The V gene's germline CDR1 is MNHEY and CDR2 SVGAGI. With V trimmed by 6 bases and J by 4 bases, 3 bases remained unmatched. The CDR3 protein is CASSLAGGVTGELFF. The CDR3 coding sequence is TGTGCCAGCAGCCTAGCGGGAGGGGTCACCGGGGAGCTGTTTTTT.

The gene calls are TRBV2 and TRBJ1-1; D is uncertain. CDR3 length equals 14 residues. The germline V and J ends were trimmed by 4 bases and 2 bases, with 11 bases remaining between them. Germline V lookup: CDR1 SNHLY, CDR2 FYNNEI. This chain's CDR3 is CASSGATLNTEAFF. For the CDR3, the DNA is TGTGCCAGCAGTGGCGCGACACTTAACACTGAAGCTTTCTTT.

This clone was recorded a few times. The V and J genes are TRBV28 and TRBJ2-7; a weak D match, TRBD2 (6 bases). Trimming removed 3 bases from V and 6 bases from J, with 12 bases in between. The CDR3 sequence is 13 residues long. Germline V gene lookup returns CDR1 MDHEN and CDR2 SYDVKM. Here the CDR3 DNA reads TGTGCCAGCAGTTTGGGGGAGGTGGTCGAGCAGTACTTC. This translates into CASSLGEVVEQYF.

The chain is built from TRBV28 and TRBJ1-4, with D uncertain. Trimming stripped 6 bases from V and 2 bases from J, with 10 bases between. The CDR3 runs to 14 residues. The germline CDR1 and CDR2 sequences are MDHEN and SYDVKM. In DNA, the CDR3 is TGTGCCAGCAGGAGGATTGGGACTAATGAAAAACTGTTTTTT. It specifies CASRRIGTNEKLFF.